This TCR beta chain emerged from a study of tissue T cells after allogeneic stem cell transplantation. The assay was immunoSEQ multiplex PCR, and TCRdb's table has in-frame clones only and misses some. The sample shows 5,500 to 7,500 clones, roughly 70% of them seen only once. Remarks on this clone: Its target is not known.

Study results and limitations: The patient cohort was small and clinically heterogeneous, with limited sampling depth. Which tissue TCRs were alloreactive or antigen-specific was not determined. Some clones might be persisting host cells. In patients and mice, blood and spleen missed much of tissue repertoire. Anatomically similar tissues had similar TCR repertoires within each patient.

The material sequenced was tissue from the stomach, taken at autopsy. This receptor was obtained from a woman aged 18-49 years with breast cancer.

CDR3 sequence: CASRPATSGTYNEQFF. The CDR3 DNA sequence: TGTGCCAGCAGACCTGCAACTAGCGGGACCTACAATGAGCAGTTCTTC. The V and J genes are TRBV28 and TRBJ2-1; 10 positions match TRBD2. This CDR3 spans 16 amino acids. V was pared by 6 bases and J by 2 bases, with 7 bases of the junction left unmatched. The V gene's germline CDR1 is MDHEN and CDR2 SYDVKM.